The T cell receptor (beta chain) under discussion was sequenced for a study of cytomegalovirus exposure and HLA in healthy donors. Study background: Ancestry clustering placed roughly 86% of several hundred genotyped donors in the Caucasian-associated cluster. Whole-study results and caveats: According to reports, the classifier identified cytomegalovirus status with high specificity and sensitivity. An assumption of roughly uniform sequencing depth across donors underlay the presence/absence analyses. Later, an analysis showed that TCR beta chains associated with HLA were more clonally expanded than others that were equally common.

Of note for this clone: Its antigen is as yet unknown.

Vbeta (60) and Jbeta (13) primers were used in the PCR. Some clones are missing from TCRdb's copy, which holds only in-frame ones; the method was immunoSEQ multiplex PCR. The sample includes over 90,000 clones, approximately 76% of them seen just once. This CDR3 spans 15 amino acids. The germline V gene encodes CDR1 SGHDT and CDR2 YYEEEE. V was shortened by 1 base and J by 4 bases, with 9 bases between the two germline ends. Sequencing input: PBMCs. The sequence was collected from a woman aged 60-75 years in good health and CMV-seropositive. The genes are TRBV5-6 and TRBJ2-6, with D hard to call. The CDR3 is CASSLLVLGANVLTF. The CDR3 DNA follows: TGTGCCAGCAGCTTGTTAGTCTTGGGGGCCAACGTCCTGACTTTC.